The 32 T cell receptor beta chains in this list originate from one sample, sequenced in a study of T cell responses to AZD1222 COVID-19 vaccine. This table comes from immunoSEQ multiplex PCR, and its TCRdb copy is limited to in-frame clones, with some not included. Of 95,000 to 150,000 clones in the sample, 85% to 90% were seen once. The sequencing used peripheral blood, collected on day 0 of AZD1222 vaccination. Receptors were obtained from an adult in good health.

This sequence joins TRBV5-6 and TRBJ1-2; the D is unclear. Trimming cost V 5 bases and J 7 bases, with 12 bases left between them. CDR3 length: 12 residues. Germline CDR1 reads SGHDT; CDR2 reads YYEEEE. The CDR3, as DNA: TGTGCCAGCAGGCCGGGCAGCGGTGGCTACACCTTC. Its protein is CASRPGSGGYTF.

The CDR3 DNA follows: TGTGCCAGCAGCGTAGGCGGGGGGGCTAAAGAGACCCAGTACTTC. This encodes CASSVGGGAKETQYF. The rearrangement uses TRBV9 and TRBJ2-5, with TRBD2 matching over 9 bases. This CDR3 is 15 amino acids long. Germline CDR1 reads SGDLS; CDR2 reads YYNGEE. V shed 0 bases, J shed 3 bases, and the junction held 3 bases outside the gene matches.

The V gene is TRBV7-9, the J gene TRBJ2-7; a weak D match, TRBD1 (6 bases). CDR1 and CDR2 (germline): SEHNR, FQNEAQ (reference sequence). The V gene lost 5 bases and the J gene lost 5 bases, with 16 bases spanning the gap. This CDR3 contains 14 residues. CDR3 amino acids: CASSLTGIANEQYF. The CDR3 DNA is TGTGCCAGCAGCCTTACAGGGATCGCGAACGAGCAGTACTTC.

The chain has TRBV27 and TRBJ2-2; TRBD1 aligns across 7 bases. This CDR3 region has 16 residues. The germline V gene has CDR1 MNHEY and CDR2 SMNVEV (reference sequence). The V and J ends lost 7 bases and 6 bases, in that order; junction bases with no gene match: 14. The CDR3 reads CASTLSRDSRSGELFF. CDR3 nucleotides: TGTGCCAGCACCCTCTCGAGGGACAGCCGGTCCGGGGAGCTGTTTTTT.

This clone was observed a few times. The chain carries TRBV2 and TRBJ1-2; D remains unclear. Deletions cut 0 bases from V and 4 bases from J, with 9 bases between. The CDR3 sequence is 14 residues long. From germline, CDR1 is SNHLY and CDR2 FYNNEI. The CDR3 spells CASSEASWVYGYTF. The CDR3 nucleotides read TGTGCCAGCAGTGAAGCGTCTTGGGTCTATGGCTACACCTTC. The whole variable domain, remainder taken from reference TRBV2 and TRBJ1-2, is EPEVTQTPSHQVTQMGQEVILRCVPISNHLYFYWYRQILGQKVEFLVSFYNNEISEKSEIFDDQFSVERPDGSNFTLKIRSTKLEDSAMYFCASSEASWVYGYTFGSGTRLTVV.

This clone appeared once. CDR3 coding DNA: TGTGCCAGCAGCCAAGTCAGGGGCCCCGATTTGTTTTATAATTCACCCCTCCACTTT. Protein product: CASSQVRGPDLFYNSPLHF. The J gene is TRBJ1-6, the V gene TRBV3-1 (or the pseudogene TRBV3-2); maybe TRBD1 (6 bases). Germline values: CDR1 LGHDT, CDR2 YNNKEL (reference sequence). V gave up 1 base and J gave up 4 bases, with 20 bases separating them. The CDR3 consists of 19 residues.

The V gene is TRBV6-4, the J gene TRBJ2-7; 11 nucleotides line up with TRBD2. Germline assignment: CDR1 MRHNA and CDR2 SNTAGT. V was pared by 3 bases and J by 2 bases, with 6 bases of the junction left unmatched. The CDR3 length is 16 residues. The CDR3 DNA reads as TGTGCCAGCAGTGAGTCGGGACTAGCGGCTCCCTACGAGCAGTACTTC. Translated: CASSESGLAAPYEQYF.

The V call is TRBV10-3, the J call TRBJ1-2; D not resolved. Germline V CDR1 and CDR2: ENHRY, SYGVKD. The CDR3 covers 17 residues. Trimming removed 0 bases at V and 0 bases at J, with 14 bases between. CDR3 sequence (DNA): TGTGCCATCAGTGAGTCGCTGAGGTACGGATCTAACTATGGCTACACCTTC. Amino acids: CAISESLRYGSNYGYTF.

This chain links TRBV6-6 with TRBJ1-1; D gene uncertain. This CDR3 spans 14 amino acids. Germline V gene sequence: CDR1 MNHNY, CDR2 SVGAGI (reference sequence). Trimming stripped 6 bases from V and 1 base from J, with 12 bases between. This chain's CDR3 is CASSIRARNTEAFF. The CDR3 bases are TGTGCCAGCAGCATAAGGGCGCGGAACACTGAAGCTTTCTTT.

This chain joins TRBV12-3 or TRBV12-4 and TRBJ2-2; D gene unclear. Trimming left V 4 bases short and J 6 bases short, with 6 bases between. The CDR3 runs 12 residues. The CDR3 loop is CASSSFSGELFF. The CDR3 DNA follows: TGTGCCAGCAGTTCTTTTTCCGGGGAGCTGTTTTTT.

CDR3 in DNA: TGTGCCATCAGTCTAGGCAGGGGGCATGGCTACACCTTC. It specifies CAISLGRGHGYTF. The rearrangement uses TRBV10-3 and TRBJ1-2; TRBD1 matches 8 bases. The CDR3 sequence is 13 residues long. J gave up 6 bases and V 5 bases, and 5 bases lay outside the gene matches. CDR1 is ENHRY, CDR2 SYGVKD, per germline.

A single count supports this clone. This sequence joins TRBV19 and TRBJ1-5, with 9 positions matching TRBD1. CDR3 size: 14 residues. CDR1 and CDR2 from the germline V gene are LNHDA and SQIVND (reference sequence). V gave up 7 bases and J gave up 6 bases; unmatched junction bases: 7. The CDR3, as DNA: TGTGCCAGTACGAACAGGGGGCTTAGTCAGCCCCAGCATTTT. This translates into CASTNRGLSQPQHF.

V and J are TRBV7-2 and TRBJ1-2; D may be TRBD1 (6 bases). This CDR3 is built from 14 residues. V lost 5 bases, J lost 14 bases, and 24 bases lay in between. Germline V lookup: CDR1 SGHTA, CDR2 FQGNSA. CDR3 sequence: CASSPMGDTRLKTF. Written as DNA, the CDR3 is TGTGCCAGCAGCCCCATGGGGGACACCCGTCTAAAGACCTTC.

There are a few counts of this clone. The chain combines TRBV7-9 with TRBJ2-2; a possible D gene is TRBD2 (5 bases). V was clipped by 1 base and J by 4 bases, with 16 bases between them. The CDR3 runs 17 residues. Germline values: CDR1 SEHNR, CDR2 FQNEAQ (reference sequence). CDR3 sequence: CASSLVRARGGTGELFF. For the CDR3, the DNA is TGTGCCAGCAGCTTAGTGCGGGCCAGAGGTGGCACCGGGGAGCTGTTTTTT.

The CDR3 loop is CASSPSTRAYEQYF. DNA of the CDR3: TGTGCCAGCAGCCCCTCGACCAGGGCCTACGAGCAGTACTTC. This rearrangement joins TRBV11-2 to TRBJ2-7; possible D gene TRBD1, 5 bases. Trimming pared 5 bases from V and 2 bases from J, leaving 13 bases between. Per germline, CDR1 SGHAT and CDR2 FQNNGV. The CDR3 has 14 amino acids.

The chain carries TRBV20-1 and TRBJ1-2; no firm D call. Trimming shortened V by 6 bases and J by 5 bases, and 10 bases separated the two germline ends. Germline CDR1 DFQATT, CDR2 SNEGSKA (reference sequence). This CDR3 has 11 residues. CDR3 sequence reads: CSALTDYGYTF. The CDR3 coding sequence is TGCAGTGCGCTGACGGATTATGGCTACACCTTC.

The chain uses TRBV12-3 or TRBV12-4 and TRBJ1-2, with unresolved D. Trimming stripped 3 bases from V and 8 bases from J, with 13 bases between. The CDR3 spans 13 residues. For the CDR3, the DNA is TGTGCCAGCAGTTTGTTGGGCTCGTGGGGCTACACCTTC. Translating it yields CASSLLGSWGYTF.

The chain uses TRBV28 and TRBJ1-1; maybe TRBD1 (5 bases). From germline, CDR1 is MDHEN and CDR2 SYDVKM. Trimming removed 8 bases from V and 5 bases from J, with 12 bases in between. The CDR3 totals 12 residues. This chain's CDR3 is CASRGGRTEAFF. DNA for the CDR3: TGTGCCAGCCGGGGGGGAAGAACTGAAGCTTTCTTT.

The chain has TRBV30 and TRBJ1-6; the D gene is possibly TRBD1 (6 bases). The germline V gene encodes CDR1 GTSNPN and CDR2 SVGIG (reference sequence). V was clipped by 2 bases and J by 13 bases, with 15 bases between them. This CDR3 has 13 amino acids. CDR3 sequence: CAWSPGHRLPLHF. Here the CDR3 DNA reads TGTGCCTGGAGTCCGGGACACCGCTTGCCCCTCCACTTT.

The CDR3 spells CASSPGDTSHQAGYTF. In nucleotides, the CDR3 is TGTGCCAGCTCACCGGGGGACACTTCCCATCAGGCTGGCTACACCTTC. J is TRBJ1-2 and V is TRBV18, with D possibly being TRBD1 (6 bases). The CDR3 spans 16 residues. From germline, CDR1 is KGHSH and CDR2 LQKENI. Trimming cost V 3 bases and J 7 bases, with 21 bases left between them.

This clone has more than one count but fewer than ten. The chain is built from TRBV5-8 and TRBJ2-5, with D possibly called TRBD1 or TRBD2 (5 bases each). Germline V gene lookup returns CDR1 SGHTS and CDR2 YDEGEE. The CDR3 extends over 16 amino acids. V was clipped by 0 bases and J by 5 bases, with 17 bases between them. For the CDR3, the DNA is TGTGCCAGCAGCTTGGGATCCGGGCTCGAGGGGGAGACCCAGTACTTC. Translated, it gives CASSLGSGLEGETQYF.

The CDR3 DNA follows: TGTGCCAGCAGCTTAGAGCAAGCTGGGGCCAACGTCCTGACTTTC. Protein sequence: CASSLEQAGANVLTF. The chain recombines TRBV11-2 with TRBJ2-6; D ambiguous. The germline gives CDR1 SGHAT, CDR2 FQNNGV. The CDR3 runs to 15 residues. Trimming took 0 bases from V and 2 from J, leaving 5 bases between them.

The chain joins TRBV9 to TRBJ1-3, with 9 bases lining up with TRBD1. After removal of 4 bases from V and 3 bases from J, the junction contained 5 bases not matched to a gene. The germline V gene encodes CDR1 SGDLS and CDR2 YYNGEE. The CDR3 sequence is 15 residues long. The CDR3 sequence: CASSTTGGSGNTIYF. CDR3 sequence (DNA): TGTGCCAGCAGCACGACAGGGGGAAGTGGAAACACCATATATTTT.

The rearrangement joins TRBV10-1 to TRBJ2-5, with unresolved D. This CDR3 comprises 11 residues. Trimming stripped 6 bases from V and 2 bases from J, with 4 bases between. Germline CDR1 WNHNN, CDR2 SYGVQD (reference sequence). CDR3 bases: TGCGCCAGCAGGACACAAGAGACCCAGTACTTC. This codes for CASRTQETQYF.

The chain combines TRBV27 with TRBJ2-2; no reliable D call. The germline gives CDR1 MNHEY, CDR2 SMNVEV (reference sequence). The CDR3 has 13 amino acids. V shed 8 bases and J shed 3 bases, with 10 bases lying between them. The CDR3 nucleotides read TGTGCCAGCTCAACCTCGGACACCGGGGAGCTGTTTTTT. This gives the protein CASSTSDTGELFF.

The rearrangement links TRBV11-2 to TRBJ1-1, with 7 positions matching TRBD1. The CDR3 contains 12 residues. V trimming: 5 bases; J trimming: 7 bases; junction bases outside the gene matches: 4. Germline assignment: CDR1 SGHAT and CDR2 FQNNGV. As DNA, the CDR3 is TGTGCCAGCAGCCAGCAGGGGGGTGAAGCTTTCTTT. Amino acid sequence: CASSQQGGEAFF.

In regard to this clone: A single base separates this from a much larger clone, so it may be a read error. The chain joins TRBV7-9 to TRBJ2-1; no clear D gene. Trimming stripped 5 bases from V and 3 bases from J, with 2 bases between. Germline V CDR1 and CDR2: SEHNR, FQNEAQ (reference sequence). The CDR3 is made up of 11 amino acids. Here the CDR3 DNA reads TGTGCCAGCAGCGGCTACAATGAGCAGTTCTTC. The encoded protein is CASSGYNEQFF.

The chain recombines TRBV4-1 with TRBJ2-7; 9 bases match TRBD2. The germline CDR1 and CDR2 sequences are MGHRA and YSYEKL. The CDR3 has 17 residues. V was clipped by 0 bases and J by 2 bases; unmatched bases: 8. CDR3 in amino acids: CASSQDGASGTPYEQYF. The CDR3 DNA follows: TGCGCCAGCAGCCAAGATGGGGCTAGCGGGACACCCTACGAGCAGTACTTC.

The CDR3 sequence: CSVEGPAVNYGYTF. CDR3 bases: TGCAGCGTTGAAGGACCGGCGGTTAACTATGGCTACACCTTC. V usage is TRBV29-1 and J usage is TRBJ1-2; the D is unclear. V shed 1 base and J shed 1 base, with 10 bases lying between them. This CDR3 has 14 amino acids. Per germline, CDR1 SQVTM and CDR2 ANQGSEA. Drawing the rest from reference TRBV29-1 and TRBJ1-2, the complete variable domain is SAVISQKPSRDICQRGTSLTIQCQVDSQVTMMFWYRQQPGQSLTLIATANQGSEATYESGFVIDKFPISRPNLTFSTLTVSNMSPEDSSIYLCSVEGPAVNYGYTFGSGTRLTVV.

This chain joins TRBV30 and TRBJ1-1; possibly TRBD1 for D (6 bases). The CDR3 runs 13 residues. Per the germline V gene, CDR1 is GTSNPN and CDR2 is SVGIG (reference sequence). V lost 0 bases and J lost 4, with 9 bases in between. The CDR3 is CAWSVRRGTEAFF. The CDR3 region has the DNA TGTGCCTGGAGTGTACGCAGGGGCACTGAAGCTTTCTTT.

V usage is TRBV25-1 and J usage is TRBJ1-1; a possible D gene is TRBD1 (6 bases). This CDR3 region has 18 residues. CDR1 MGHDK and CDR2 SYGVNS come from the germline V gene. Between the trimmed V and J ends, which lost 6 bases and 4 bases, there was a span of 27 bases. CDR3 bases: TGTGCCAGCAGATCCCAAATGCCAGACAGGACCTGGGGCACTGAAGCTTTCTTT. This gives the protein CASRSQMPDRTWGTEAFF.

This clone was counted once. The chain links TRBV6-2 or TRBV6-3 to TRBJ2-3; D not certain. Trimming took 3 bases from V and 2 from J, leaving 9 bases between them. Germline V CDR1 and CDR2: MNHEY, SVGEGT. The CDR3 is 14 residues long. This CDR3 reads CASSYLGFTDTQYF. CDR3 DNA sequence: TGTGCCAGCAGTTATTTGGGCTTCACAGATACGCAGTATTTT.